The present T cell receptor beta chain was sequenced within a study of cytomegalovirus exposure and HLA in healthy donors. Study overall: There were nearly 120 million unique TCR beta sequences, drawn from around 180 million T cells, in an earlier analysis.

This clone occurred a few times. The PCR used 60 Vbeta and 13 Jbeta primers. Clones were read by immunoSEQ multiplex PCR, and TCRdb kept only the in-frame ones, dropping some. In the table there are roughly 110,000 clones, over 60% of which are singletons. Sequences were obtained from PBMCs. This TCR came from a woman between 50 and 59 years old in good health and CMV-seropositive.

The CDR3 region is CASSLRRDYEKLFF. The CDR3 DNA is TGTGCCAGCAGTTTACGGAGGGACTATGAAAAACTGTTTTTT. The V call is TRBV27, the J call TRBJ1-4, with TRBD1 as a possible D gene (5 bases). Germline V gives CDR1 MNHEY, CDR2 SMNVEV (reference sequence). Trimming took 2 bases from V and 6 from J, leaving 10 bases between them. The CDR3 is made up of 14 amino acids. Looking up the rest from reference TRBV27 and TRBJ1-4 gives the full variable domain: EAQVTQNPRYLITVTGKKLTVTCSQNMNHEYMSWYRQDPGLGLRQIYYSMNVEVTDKGDVPEGYKVSRKEKRNFPLILESPSPNQTSLYFCASSLRRDYEKLFFGSGTQLSVL.